This T cell receptor (beta chain) originates from a study of shared clonotypes between healthy human individuals. This table comes from immunoSEQ multiplex PCR, and its TCRdb copy is limited to in-frame clones, with some not included. Of over a million clones in the sample, roughly 70% were seen once. A remark on this clone: Its antigen remains unidentified.

V lost 0 bases to trimming and J lost 4 bases; unmatched junction nucleotides: 5. This CDR3 has 15 amino acids. Germline values: CDR1 GTSNPN, CDR2 SVGIG (reference sequence). Notes on the study in general: Few donors restricted represented genetic and exposure-history diversity.

The V call is TRBV30, the J call TRBJ2-1, with 8 nucleotides matching TRBD1. This TCR came from a young man in good health. The sequenced sample consisted of memory CD4+ T cells sorted from blood. Subset indicated: CD45RA-negative fraction. The CDR3 protein is CAWSVRGPLYNEQFF. In DNA form, the CDR3 reads TGTGCCTGGAGTGTCAGGGGGCCCCTATACAATGAGCAGTTCTTC.